The 25 T cell receptor beta chains given below trace back to one sample, sequenced in a study of Tregs in tolerant kidney transplant recipients (dated by TCRdb to 2018 to 2020). The library was built by means of the immunoSEQ multiplex PCR assay. Not all clones reach the TCRdb copy of this immuneACCESS table, which keeps in-frame sequences only. Checked studies attribute under half of the gap to unresolved V genes and leave the rest unexplained. The sample table lists about 52,000 clones, about 90% of them with a count of one. Together, the top ten hold 13% to 15% of the sample. The transplants used related donors with nonmyeloablative bone marrow transplantation, and mixed chimerism in the human trials was transient. The sequencing used CD8+ T cells from blood (PBMCs), collected 24 months after the transplant. These receptors were taken from a human patient who received a combined kidney and bone marrow transplant. After a transplant, some T cells may be the graft donor's own cells.

The genes are TRBV4-1 and TRBJ2-1; weak D call: TRBD2 (5 bases). CDR1 and CDR2 from the germline V gene are MGHRA and YSYEKL. This CDR3 is built from 17 residues. Trimming removed 1 base from V and 4 bases from J, with 17 bases in between. In DNA form, the CDR3 reads TGCGCCAGCAGCCAAGTTCTGGGAGCGCTCTCATACAATGAGCAGTTCTTC. Its protein is CASSQVLGALSYNEQFF.

This chain uses TRBV9 with TRBJ2-7; 9 bases match TRBD2. The germline gives CDR1 SGDLS, CDR2 YYNGEE. CDR3 size: 15 residues. Germline trimming cut 3 bases from V and 1 base from J; bases unmatched to any gene: 5. CDR3 loop: CASSEAGGPSYEQYF. The CDR3 bases are TGTGCCAGCAGCGAAGCGGGAGGTCCATCCTACGAGCAGTACTTC.

The gene calls are TRBV5-6 and TRBJ1-1, with D possibly being TRBD1 (5 bases). This CDR3 is built from 16 residues. V was clipped by 0 bases and J by 4 bases, with 16 bases between them. Germline lookup yields CDR1 SGHDT and CDR2 YYEEEE. The CDR3 DNA reads as TGTGCCAGCAGCTTGGGTCCTGGGTTGGGGGGCACTGAAGCTTTCTTT. Translating gives CASSLGPGLGGTEAFF.

This chain links TRBV18 with TRBJ1-4; tentatively, D is TRBD1 (6 bases). The CDR3 is 15 residues long. V lost 0 bases, J lost 10 bases, and 15 bases lay in between. Germline assignment: CDR1 KGHSH and CDR2 LQKENI. The CDR3 DNA reads TGTGCCAGCTCACCACCAGGGGGACTATCTGGAAAACTGTTTTTT. Its protein product is CASSPPGGLSGKLFF. Using reference TRBV18 and TRBJ1-4 for the parts outside the CDR3, the full variable domain is NAGVMQNPRHLVRRRGQEARLRCSPMKGHSHVYWYRQLPEEGLKFMVYLQKENIIDESGMPKERFSAEFPKEGPSILRIQQVVRGDSAAYFCASSPPGGLSGKLFFGSGTQLSVL.

The V call is TRBV4-2, the J call TRBJ2-5; D perhaps matches TRBD1 (8 bases). V was shortened by 3 bases and J by 4 bases, with 18 bases between the two germline ends. Germline CDR1 reads LGHNA; CDR2 reads YNFKEQ. This CDR3 has 16 amino acids. CDR3 sequence reads: CASSQTGEGVAETQYF. DNA of the CDR3: TGTGCCAGCAGCCAGACAGGGGAGGGAGTAGCAGAGACCCAGTACTTC.

The V and J genes are TRBV7-2 and TRBJ2-6; 13 nucleotides align to TRBD2. Germline CDR1 SGHTA, CDR2 FQGNSA. This CDR3 is built from 22 residues. J was trimmed by 0 bases and V by 0 bases; bases with no gene match: 11. CDR3 protein: CASSLARFGWTSGSSGANVLTF. The CDR3 bases are TGTGCCAGCAGCTTAGCGAGGTTTGGTTGGACTAGCGGGAGCTCTGGGGCCAACGTCCTGACTTTC.

V gene TRBV14 combines with J gene TRBJ2-2; D call uncertain. Germline lookup yields CDR1 SGHDN and CDR2 FVKESK. V dropped 0 bases and J dropped 0 bases, with 8 bases sitting between them. This CDR3 region has 16 residues. CDR3 DNA sequence: TGTGCCAGCAGCCAAGATTACCTAGCGAACACCGGGGAGCTGTTTTTT. As protein: CASSQDYLANTGELFF.

This chain links TRBV7-6 with TRBJ2-3, with D possibly TRBD2 on 6 matching bases. The germline CDR1 and CDR2 sequences are SGHVS and FNYEAQ. This CDR3 is built from 14 residues. Trimming took off 0 bases at V and 4 bases at J, with 8 bases between the two ends. This chain's CDR3 is CASSLAGRSDTQYF. CDR3 in DNA: TGTGCCAGCAGCTTAGCGGGGAGGTCAGATACGCAGTATTTT.

The chain recombines TRBV7-3 with TRBJ2-1; 8 nucleotides match TRBD2. V gave up 5 bases and J gave up 5 bases; unmatched junction bases: 17. CDR1 and CDR2 (germline): SGHTA, FQGTGA. The CDR3 covers 18 residues. The CDR3 DNA follows: TGTGCCAGCAGCCTTTTAGCGGGGCTGGTTAGGGGTAACAATGAGCAGTTCTTC. This gives the protein CASSLLAGLVRGNNEQFF.

The CDR3 region is CASSSTGPGNQPQHF. The CDR3 region has the DNA TGTGCCAGCAGTTCGACAGGGCCCGGCAATCAGCCCCAGCATTTT. This chain joins TRBV11-2 and TRBJ1-5; 7 nucleotides line up with TRBD1. The trim removed 6 bases at V and 2 bases at J, leaving 7 bases unmatched. The CDR3 sequence is 15 residues long. Germline V CDR1 and CDR2: SGHAT, FQNNGV.

CDR3 sequence reads: CASSVAGLAGTNTGELFF. The CDR3 region has the DNA TGTGCCAGCAGCGTAGCGGGACTAGCGGGTACGAACACCGGGGAGCTGTTTTTT. This chain uses TRBV9 with TRBJ2-2, with 12 bases lining up with TRBD2. This CDR3 region has 18 residues. The J segment lost 0 bases and the V segment lost 0 bases, leaving 3 bases of the junction unmatched. Germline loops: CDR1 SGDLS, CDR2 YYNGEE.

CDR3 sequence: CASSPSIKNIQYF. The CDR3 nucleotides are TGTGCCAGCAGCCCATCTATAAAAAACATTCAGTACTTC. The chain couples TRBV9 to TRBJ2-4; D not resolved. The V gene's germline CDR1 is SGDLS and CDR2 YYNGEE. The germline V and J ends were trimmed by 4 bases and 4 bases, with 9 bases remaining between them. This CDR3 has 13 residues.

The chain joins TRBV27 to TRBJ2-3, with TRBD1 matching over 8 bases. The CDR3 runs 15 residues. CDR1 and CDR2 (germline): MNHEY, SMNVEV (reference sequence). With V trimmed by 1 base and J by 2 bases, 2 bases remained unmatched. The CDR3 reads CASSLWGQDTDTQYF. In DNA, the CDR3 is TGTGCCAGCAGTTTATGGGGACAGGACACAGATACGCAGTATTTT.

The J gene is TRBJ2-5, the V gene TRBV7-2; 13 bases match TRBD2. The V and J ends lost 5 bases and 5 bases, in that order; junction bases with no gene match: 8. This CDR3 has 16 amino acids. Germline values: CDR1 SGHTA, CDR2 FQGNSA. The CDR3 protein is CASSPILAGGRETQYF. In nucleotides, the CDR3 is TGTGCCAGCAGCCCGATACTAGCGGGAGGGCGGGAGACCCAGTACTTC.

The rearrangement uses TRBV28 and TRBJ2-3, with D maybe TRBD2 (5 bases). The germline gives CDR1 MDHEN, CDR2 SYDVKM. V gave up 6 bases and J gave up 5 bases, with 21 bases separating them. The CDR3 contains 16 residues. The CDR3 here is CASSQSSGNVGDTQYF. The CDR3 DNA follows: TGTGCCAGCAGCCAATCGTCGGGGAATGTGGGAGATACGCAGTATTTT.

The V call is TRBV6-5, the J call TRBJ2-7; 11 bases are a match to TRBD2. The CDR3 is made up of 14 amino acids. Trimming removed 6 bases from V and 5 bases from J; junction bases left unmatched: 6. CDR1 and CDR2 from the germline V gene are MNHEY and SVGAGI. As DNA, the CDR3 is TGTGCCAGCAGCACTAGCGGGAGTATCGACGAGCAGTACTTC. As protein: CASSTSGSIDEQYF.

This clone was counted only a few times. This chain connects TRBV5-1 to TRBJ1-5; D uncertain. From germline, CDR1 is SGHRS and CDR2 YFSETQ. The CDR3 has 14 amino acids. V was cut by 1 base and J by 5 bases, with 10 bases left in between. CDR3 region: CASSLSPGDQPQHF. The DNA of the CDR3 is TGCGCCAGCAGCTTGTCCCCAGGCGATCAGCCCCAGCATTTT.

This chain connects TRBV7-9 to TRBJ1-2; a possible D gene is TRBD1 (5 bases). CDR1 SEHNR and CDR2 FQNEAQ come from the germline V gene (reference sequence). V was shortened by 1 base and J by 12 bases, with 15 bases between the two germline ends. The CDR3 runs 13 residues. The CDR3 sequence: CASSLGQGRLNTF. CDR3 sequence (DNA): TGTGCCAGCAGCTTAGGGCAGGGAAGGTTGAACACCTTC. Supplemented by reference TRBV7-9 and TRBJ1-2, the full variable domain reads DTGVSQNPRHKITKRGQNVTFRCDPISEHNRLYWYRQTLGQGPEFLTYFQNEAQLEKSRLLSDRFSAERPKGSFSTLEIQRTEQGDSAMYLCASSLGQGRLNTFGSGTRLTVV.

The genes are TRBV7-9 and TRBJ1-1, with D possibly being TRBD1 (5 bases). V lost 1 base to trimming and J lost 1 base, with 7 bases between them. CDR1 and CDR2 from the germline V gene are SEHNR and FQNEAQ (reference sequence). This CDR3 contains 14 residues. CDR3 loop: CASSLGRENTEAFF. CDR3 DNA: TGTGCCAGCAGCTTAGGCAGGGAGAACACTGAAGCTTTCTTT.

The chain uses TRBV7-8 and TRBJ2-1, with TRBD2 identical over 8 bases. Unmatched junction bases numbered 7, after V lost 3 bases and J lost 9 bases. The germline V gene has CDR1 SGHVS and CDR2 FQNEAQ. CDR3 length: 14 amino acids. The CDR3 coding sequence is TGTGCCAGCAGCTTTAGCGGGAAGGGTGGTGAGCAGTTCTTC. Protein sequence: CASSFSGKGGEQFF.

The chain joins TRBV21-1 to TRBJ1-5; the table assigns TRBD1, which was not confirmed against the DNA. TRBV21-1 is a pseudogene locus. The CDR3 loop spans 16 amino acids. The CDR3 loop reads CASSNGQGSSNQPQHF. The CDR3 DNA sequence: TGTGCCAGCAGCAATGGACAGGGGTCTAGCAATCAGCCCCAGCATTTT.

The rearrangement uses TRBV9 and TRBJ2-3, with a possible D match to TRBD1 (5 bases). CDR1 SGDLS and CDR2 YYNGEE come from the germline V gene. The CDR3 length is 15 residues. Trimming removed 1 base at V and 0 bases at J, with 9 bases between. The CDR3: CASSVRGGSTDTQYF. The CDR3 DNA follows: TGTGCCAGCAGCGTAAGGGGCGGCAGCACAGATACGCAGTATTTT.

The chain has TRBV6-1 and TRBJ2-4; a possible D gene is TRBD1 (6 bases). The CDR3 consists of 12 residues. The germline V gene has CDR1 MNHNS and CDR2 SASEGT. V lost 7 bases to trimming and J lost 3 bases, with 7 bases between them. The CDR3 DNA reads as TGTGCCAGCACAGGGGACAAAAACATTCAGTACTTC. The encoded protein is CASTGDKNIQYF.

V usage is TRBV4-3 and J usage is TRBJ2-3; the D gene is possibly TRBD1 (6 bases). V lost 1 base and J lost 4, with 9 bases in between. Per the germline V gene, CDR1 is LGHNA and CDR2 is YSLEER. This CDR3 comprises 14 residues. For the CDR3, the DNA is TGCGCCAGCAGCCAAGGGACAGTCCCAGATACGCAGTATTTT. Its translation is CASSQGTVPDTQYF.

This clone was seen only a few times. One end of the junction does not line up with germline, which may come from a read error. V gene TRBV10-3 combines with J gene TRBJ1-2, with 8 bases identical to TRBD1. Germline CDR1 ENHRY, CDR2 SYGVKD. The CDR3 runs to 16 residues. The CDR3 sequence: CASSYSMTGEYYGYTF. CDR3 nucleotide sequence: TGTGCCAGCAGTTACTCGATGACAGGGGAATACTATGGCTACACCTTC.